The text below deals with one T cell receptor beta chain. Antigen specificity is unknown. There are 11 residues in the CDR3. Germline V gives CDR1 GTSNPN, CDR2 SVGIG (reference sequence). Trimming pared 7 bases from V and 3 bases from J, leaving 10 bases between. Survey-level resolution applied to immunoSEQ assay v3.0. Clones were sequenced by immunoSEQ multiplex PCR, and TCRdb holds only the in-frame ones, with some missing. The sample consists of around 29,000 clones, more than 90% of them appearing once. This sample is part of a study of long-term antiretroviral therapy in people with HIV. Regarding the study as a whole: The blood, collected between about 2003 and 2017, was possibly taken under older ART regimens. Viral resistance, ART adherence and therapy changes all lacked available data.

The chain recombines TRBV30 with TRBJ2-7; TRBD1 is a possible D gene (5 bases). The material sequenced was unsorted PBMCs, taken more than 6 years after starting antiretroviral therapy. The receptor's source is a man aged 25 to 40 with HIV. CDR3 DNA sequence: TGTGCCTTCCTAGACAGCTACGAGCAGTACTTC. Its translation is CAFLDSYEQYF.